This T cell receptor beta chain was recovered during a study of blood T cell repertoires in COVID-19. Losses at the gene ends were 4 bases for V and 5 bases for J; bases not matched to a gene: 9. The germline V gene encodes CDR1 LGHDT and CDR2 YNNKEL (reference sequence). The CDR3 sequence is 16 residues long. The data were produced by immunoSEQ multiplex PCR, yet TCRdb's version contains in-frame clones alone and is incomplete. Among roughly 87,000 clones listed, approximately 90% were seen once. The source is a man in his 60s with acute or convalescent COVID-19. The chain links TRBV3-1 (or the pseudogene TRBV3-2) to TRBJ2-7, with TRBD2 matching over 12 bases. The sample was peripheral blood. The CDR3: CASSPLAGGPYHEQYF. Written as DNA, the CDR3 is TGTGCCAGCAGCCCGCTAGCGGGAGGGCCCTATCACGAGCAGTACTTC.